This section outlines one T cell receptor (beta chain) sequence together with its context. The antigen is undetermined. The data were obtained in a study of graft-versus-host responses after intestinal transplantation. Overall study: Recipients uniformly received anti-thymocyte globulin induction, followed by tacrolimus and steroids for approximately 3 years. Findings and caveats of the study: Peak GvH clone levels in circulation were associated with early post-transplant HvG declines. Recipient-marrow GvH clones were detected, some having first appeared in ileum or blood.

Clones were sequenced by immunoSEQ multiplex PCR, and TCRdb holds only the in-frame ones, with some missing. The sample has approximately 63,000 clones; about nine tenths are singletons. CDR3 length: 16 amino acids. The junction had 5 bases not matched to a gene; V was cut back by 0 bases and J by 7 bases. CDR1 and CDR2 from the germline V gene are SGHAT and FQNNGV. The graft tissue was processed, and this released both intraepithelial and lamina propria lymphocytes. The chain uses TRBV11-2 and TRBJ2-1, with 11 bases that match TRBD2. The sequencing used ileum tissue, collected less than 400 days after transplant. The sequence came from a human patient who received an intestinal transplant, so some T cells may come from the graft donor. The CDR3 nucleotides are TGTGCCAGCAGCTTAGATTCGACTAGCGGGGATAATGAGCAGTTCTTC. Its protein product is CASSLDSTSGDNEQFF.